A selection of T cell receptor beta chains follows, all from one sample in a study of beta chain features in type 1 diabetes. Here immunoSEQ multiplex PCR was the method, and the copy in TCRdb shows in-frame clones only, minus some. The sample contains 150,000 to 180,000 clones, more than 9.5% of which appear only once. The sequenced sample consisted of central memory CD4+ T cells from blood. The source is a man aged 18 to 30 in good health. The CDR3 runs from the conserved cysteine through the conserved F or W. The D gene is left open where the match is weak. Rows give clone size only sometimes, using once, few, many, or a class for an expanded clone.

clone_size d_call j_call v_call cdr3_length cdr3_aa cdr3_nt
few - TRBJ2-5 TRBV19 13 CASRRQHQETQYF TGTGCCAGCCGAAGACAGCACCAAGAGACCCAGTACTTC
many - TRBJ1-6 TRBV7-9 14 CASSLRQGNSPLHF TGTGCCAGCAGCTTAAGGCAGGGTAATTCACCCCTCCACTTT
many TRBD2 TRBJ2-3 TRBV29-1 16 CSVEGGLAGPPDTQYF TGCAGCGTTGAAGGGGGCCTAGCGGGCCCCCCGGATACGCAGTATTTT
- TRBD1 TRBJ2-7 TRBV7-2 16 CASSSRGTGSSYEQYF TGTGCCAGCAGCTCCCGCGGGACAGGGAGCTCCTACGAGCAGTACTTC
many - TRBJ1-1 TRBV7-9 14 CASSRGRLNTEAFF TGTGCCAGCAGCCGGGGACGGCTGAACACTGAAGCTTTCTTT
- - TRBJ1-2 TRBV28 14 CASLRGGPNYGYTF TGTGCCAGCCTCCGGGGGGGTCCCAACTATGGCTACACCTTC
few TRBD1 TRBJ2-1 TRBV10-3 14 CATRQGESYNEQFF TGTGCCACCCGGCAGGGGGAATCTTACAATGAGCAGTTCTTC
- TRBD1 TRBJ1-2 TRBV28 18 CASSSYSQDGTDFYGYTF TGTGCCAGCAGTTCCTATTCCCAAGACGGGACAGATTTTTATGGCTACACCTTC
few TRBD1 TRBJ2-7 TRBV5-4 14 CASSKPGQPYEQYF TGTGCCAGCAGCAAGCCGGGACAGCCGTACGAGCAGTACTTC
- - TRBJ2-5 TRBV7-8 12 CASSPGRETQYF TGTGCCAGCAGCCCCGGCCGGGAGACCCAGTACTTC
- TRBD2 TRBJ2-1 TRBV7-2 17 CASSLAGSTSGKNEQFF TGTGCCAGCAGCTTAGCAGGCTCAACTAGCGGGAAAAATGAGCAGTTCTTC
- TRBD1 TRBJ2-5 TRBV18 14 CASSPGTGMETQYF TGTGCCAGCTCACCCGGGACAGGGATGGAGACCCAGTACTTC
few TRBD1 TRBJ2-5 TRBV25-1 17 CASSTTGAWDPFGTQYF TGTGCCAGCAGTACGACAGGGGCGTGGGACCCATTCGGGACCCAGTACTTC
- TRBD2 TRBJ2-2 TRBV7-3 16 CASSLSSGGLTGELFF TGTGCCAGCAGCCTCTCTAGCGGGGGTTTAACCGGGGAGCTGTTTTTT
- - TRBJ2-5 TRBV18 12 CASSRIQETQYF TGTGCCAGCTCACGAATCCAAGAGACCCAGTACTTC
- - TRBJ1-1 TRBV7-2 14 CASSLASGNTEAFF TGTGCCAGCAGCTTAGCCTCTGGGAACACTGAAGCTTTCTTT
many - TRBJ2-3 TRBV10-3 16 CAISQITGVSTDTQYF TGTGCCATCAGTCAAATTACCGGGGTTAGCACAGATACGCAGTATTTT
- - TRBJ2-5 TRBV5-1 15 CASSYQQGQQETQYF TGCGCCAGCAGCTACCAACAGGGACAACAAGAGACCCAGTACTTC
- - TRBJ2-1 TRBV10-3 14 CAIKETDQYNEQFF TGTGCCATCAAGGAGACAGATCAATACAATGAGCAGTTCTTC
few - TRBJ2-5 TRBV2 14 CASSRRSLQETQYF TGTGCCAGCAGTCGAAGGAGCCTTCAAGAGACCCAGTACTTC
- TRBD2 TRBJ2-5 TRBV5-1 18 CASSSPGLAGLRQETQYF TGCGCCAGCAGCTCTCCGGGACTAGCGGGACTGCGCCAAGAGACCCAGTACTTC
- - TRBJ2-7 TRBV25-1 13 CASSSGAVLEQYF TGTGCCAGCAGTTCTGGTGCCGTCCTCGAGCAGTACTTC
- - TRBJ2-7 TRBV13 12 CASSPVSHEQYF TGTGCCAGCAGCCCTGTCAGTCACGAGCAGTACTTC
- - TRBJ2-5 TRBV5-1 16 CASSLGSGLIQETQYF TGCGCCAGCAGCTTGGGTTCCGGATTGATTCAAGAGACCCAGTACTTC
- - TRBJ2-1 TRBV5-1 16 CASSLAMRQEYNEQFF TGCGCCAGCAGCTTGGCCATGAGGCAGGAGTACAATGAGCAGTTCTTC
few TRBD1 TRBJ2-7 TRBV27 14 CASGNRGVRNEQYF TGTGCCAGCGGTAACAGGGGGGTAAGGAACGAGCAGTACTTC
- TRBD2 TRBJ2-1 TRBV2 14 CATTGTSSYNEQFF TGTGCCACCACCGGGACTAGCTCCTACAATGAGCAGTTCTTC
- TRBD1 TRBJ2-7 TRBV10-3 14 CAIRETGGSYEQYF TGTGCCATCAGAGAAACAGGGGGATCCTACGAGCAGTACTTC
few - TRBJ1-3 TRBV7-9 15 CASSLAGAEGNTIYF TGTGCCAGCAGCTTAGCTGGGGCGGAAGGAAACACCATATATTTT
many TRBD1 TRBJ2-3 TRBV7-9 15 CASSPDRRSTDTQYF TGTGCCAGCAGCCCGGACAGGCGTAGCACAGATACGCAGTATTTT
- - TRBJ2-2 TRBV9 13 CASNPSYTGELFF TGTGCCAGCAACCCTAGCTATACCGGGGAGCTGTTTTTT
- - TRBJ1-1 TRBV9 13 CASSEGLGTEAFF TGTGCCAGCAGCGAGGGGTTGGGGACTGAAGCTTTCTTT
- TRBD1 TRBJ1-1 TRBV6-5 15 CASSKRDRGNTEAFF TGTGCCAGCAGTAAACGAGACAGGGGGAACACTGAAGCTTTCTTT
- - TRBJ1-1 TRBV29-1 12 CSVKQMNTEAFF TGCAGCGTCAAACAGATGAACACTGAAGCTTTCTTT
few - TRBJ1-6 TRBV5-4 15 CASSLRRGDNSPLHF TGTGCCAGCAGCTTGCGCCGGGGAGATAATTCACCCCTCCACTTT
few - TRBJ2-7 TRBV11-3 12 CASSLVTYEQYF TGTGCCAGCAGCTTAGTAACCTACGAGCAGTACTTC
few TRBD1 TRBJ2-1 TRBV5-4 11 CASSEQGLRFF TGTGCCAGCAGCGAACAGGGGTTGCGGTTCTTC
few - TRBJ2-3 TRBV11-3 15 CASSPAWGNTDTQYF TGTGCCAGCAGCCCAGCATGGGGAAACACAGATACGCAGTATTTT
many - TRBJ2-6 TRBV14 15 CASSQWQSGANVLTF TGTGCCAGCAGCCAATGGCAGTCTGGGGCCAACGTCCTGACTTTC
- TRBD2 TRBJ2-2 TRBV11-2 16 CASSRRLAANTGELFF TGTGCCAGCAGCCGTAGACTAGCGGCGAACACCGGGGAGCTGTTTTTT
many - TRBJ2-7 TRBV5-4 14 CASSLEAGEYEQYF TGTGCCAGCAGCTTGGAGGCAGGTGAATACGAGCAGTACTTC
- - TRBJ2-3 TRBV25-1 16 CASSEHRRINTDTQYF TGTGCCAGCAGTGAACACCGCCGAATAAACACAGATACGCAGTATTTT
few TRBD2 TRBJ2-5 TRBV4-3 15 CASSDGLAARGTQYF TGCGCCAGCAGCGACGGACTAGCGGCTAGGGGGACCCAGTACTTC
few - TRBJ2-4 TRBV28 13 CASRGPAKNIQYF TGTGCCAGCAGGGGGCCAGCCAAAAACATTCAGTACTTC
- - TRBJ1-5 TRBV30 13 CAWSARGDQPQHF TGTGCCTGGAGCGCTCGGGGGGACCAGCCCCAGCATTTT
- - TRBJ2-7 TRBV29-1 11 CSDRVQYEQYF TGCAGCGACCGGGTCCAATACGAGCAGTACTTC
- - TRBJ2-5 TRBV29-1 14 CSVNYGTSRETQYF TGCAGCGTGAATTACGGGACGTCGCGAGAGACCCAGTACTTC
- - TRBJ2-1 TRBV18 12 CASSTRNNEQFF TGTGCCAGCTCAACAAGGAACAATGAGCAGTTCTTC